The 17 T cell receptor beta chains below were found in one sample sequenced in a study of shared T cell receptors in the human thymus. The table came from immunoSEQ multiplex PCR; TCRdb's copy has only in-frame clones and leaves some out. The data show around 340,000 clones, 95% seen once. The sample comprised thymocytes. The receptor set was obtained from a human donor.

The V and J genes are TRBV21-1 and TRBJ2-3; the table gives TRBD2 as D, unverified against the DNA. TRBV21-1 represents a pseudogene. The CDR3 has 20 amino acids. CDR3 residues: CASQGCGALVCGTSTDTQYF. The CDR3 nucleotides read TGTGCCAGCCAGGGATGTGGGGCGCTTGTCTGCGGGACCAGCACAGATACGCAGTATTTT.

The V gene is TRBV5-6, the J gene TRBJ2-2, with D uncertain. In germline, CDR1 is SGHDT, CDR2 YYEEEE. V lost 5 bases and J lost 5, with 19 bases in between. The CDR3 has 16 amino acids. CDR3 DNA sequence: TGTGCCAGCAGGGCCGTTAGTGGGGTCGAGACCGGGGAGCTGTTTTTT. It encodes CASRAVSGVETGELFF.

The chain combines TRBV6-1 with TRBJ1-2; 7 nucleotides line up with TRBD1. The CDR3 sequence is 14 residues long. After removal of 10 bases from V and 1 base from J, the junction contained 9 bases not matched to a gene. Germline V lookup: CDR1 MNHNS, CDR2 SASEGT. Written as DNA, the CDR3 is TGTGCCACCACGCCGGGACAGATTAACTATGGCTACACCTTC. It specifies CATTPGQINYGYTF.

The V gene is TRBV15, the J gene TRBJ2-1; no firm D call. The CDR3 consists of 17 residues. From germline, CDR1 is LNHNV and CDR2 YYDKDF (reference sequence). V was pared by 4 bases and J by 8 bases, with 24 bases between. The CDR3 loop is CATSKRTRMRFLDEQFF. CDR3 coding DNA: TGTGCCACCAGCAAACGGACCCGGATGAGGTTTTTAGATGAGCAGTTCTTC.

The rearrangement joins TRBV15 to TRBJ1-5, with D possibly TRBD1 on 6 matching bases. Trimming stripped 3 bases from V and 4 bases from J, with 25 bases between. This CDR3 comprises 19 residues. The germline CDR1 and CDR2 sequences are LNHNV and YYDKDF (reference sequence). DNA of the CDR3: TGTGCCACCAGCAGTAAGGCCGACAGGCTGACAGCCGGTAATCAGCCCCAGCATTTT. This translates into CATSSKADRLTAGNQPQHF.

This chain uses TRBV29-1 with TRBJ1-1, with D possibly TRBD1 on 6 matching bases. The CDR3 runs to 14 residues. The V and J ends lost 6 bases and 4 bases respectively, with 18 bases between them. Germline values: CDR1 SQVTM, CDR2 ANQGSEA. CDR3: CSVEKALGGTEAFF. CDR3 DNA: TGCAGCGTCGAAAAGGCACTAGGGGGCACTGAAGCTTTCTTT. Combining the CDR3 with reference TRBV29-1 and TRBJ1-1 gives the whole variable domain SAVISQKPSRDICQRGTSLTIQCQVDSQVTMMFWYRQQPGQSLTLIATANQGSEATYESGFVIDKFPISRPNLTFSTLTVSNMSPEDSSIYLCSVEKALGGTEAFFGQGTRLTVV.

V gene TRBV7-2 combines with J gene TRBJ1-5; D might be TRBD1 (6 bases). Germline V CDR1 and CDR2: SGHTA, FQGNSA. Trimming took off 1 base at V and 0 bases at J, with 10 bases between the two ends. The CDR3 length is 16 residues. CDR3 amino acids: CASSLGTEDSNQPQHF. The CDR3 DNA is TGTGCCAGCAGCTTAGGGACAGAAGATAGCAATCAGCCCCAGCATTTT.

Comment on this clone: Other DNA variants within this sample encode the same CDR3. The V gene is TRBV7-9, the J gene TRBJ1-2; 10 bases map to TRBD1. The CDR3 runs to 15 residues. Germline CDR1 SEHNR, CDR2 FQNEAQ (reference sequence). V trimming: 5 bases; J trimming: 0 bases; junction bases outside the gene matches: 3. In DNA, the CDR3 is TGTGCCAGCAGCCCCGGGACAGGGGCTAACTATGGCTACACCTTC. This sequence encodes CASSPGTGANYGYTF.

This chain uses TRBV13 with TRBJ2-3, with 8 bases fitting TRBD2. The CDR3 loop spans 17 amino acids. V lost 5 bases to trimming and J lost 4 bases; unmatched junction nucleotides: 14. Germline V gives CDR1 PRHDT, CDR2 FYEKMQ (reference sequence). The CDR3 loop reads CASSRLAPAKGADTQYF. CDR3 coding DNA: TGTGCCAGCAGCCGACTAGCGCCCGCGAAGGGGGCAGATACGCAGTATTTT.

J is TRBJ2-2 and V is TRBV6-4, with TRBD1 identical over 10 bases. V lost 6 bases, J lost 0 bases, and 13 bases stayed unmatched. The CDR3 is 19 residues long. The germline V gene encodes CDR1 MRHNA and CDR2 SNTAGT. CDR3 sequence: CASRSPGQGSPSNTGELFF. The CDR3, as DNA: TGTGCCAGCAGATCACCGGGACAGGGGTCACCATCGAACACCGGGGAGCTGTTTTTT.

This rearrangement joins TRBV5-6 to TRBJ2-7; D is ambiguous. The germline V gene encodes CDR1 SGHDT and CDR2 YYEEEE. The CDR3 is 13 residues long. The V and J ends lost 0 bases and 9 bases respectively, with 13 bases between them. The CDR3: CASSLALMRPQYF. In nucleotides, the CDR3 is TGTGCCAGCAGCTTGGCCCTAATGCGGCCGCAGTACTTC.

The DNA for the CDR3 is TGCGCCAGCAGCCAAGATGGAGAGGACAGGAAGGGAAATGAGCAGTTCTTC. This encodes CASSQDGEDRKGNEQFF. The rearrangement links TRBV4-3 to TRBJ2-1; 7 nucleotides match TRBD1. V trimming: 0 bases; J trimming: 7 bases; junction bases outside the gene matches: 12. CDR1 LGHNA and CDR2 YSLEER come from the germline V gene. This CDR3 is built from 17 residues.

In nucleotides, the CDR3 is TGTGCCAGCAGGATTATCCCTCGGGAAAACTATGGCTACACCTTC. As protein: CASRIIPRENYGYTF. The chain is built from TRBV27 and TRBJ1-2, with D unresolved. Germline V gene lookup returns CDR1 MNHEY and CDR2 SMNVEV (reference sequence). This CDR3 comprises 15 residues. V lost 6 bases to trimming and J lost 2 bases, with 16 bases between them.

CDR3 DNA: TGTGCCATCAGTACTAAGAAGGGGACTAGCGTGTTTGAGCAGTTCTTC. This codes for CAISTKKGTSVFEQFF. The chain recombines TRBV10-3 with TRBJ2-1, with TRBD2 matching 10 bases. Unmatched junction bases numbered 13, after V lost 5 bases and J lost 9 bases. The CDR3 totals 16 residues. Germline V CDR1 and CDR2: ENHRY, SYGVKD.

As DNA, the CDR3 is TGTGCCAGCTCTTCGGGGGGGAGGGCGGCCAAAAACATTCAGTACTTC. Translated: CASSSGGRAAKNIQYF. This sequence joins TRBV28 and TRBJ2-4, with 8 bases identical to TRBD2. Germline CDR1 MDHEN, CDR2 SYDVKM. V trimming: 8 bases; J trimming: 1 base; junction bases outside the gene matches: 10. This CDR3 is built from 16 residues.

The V and J genes are TRBV13 and TRBJ2-7; TRBD2 might be the D (6 bases). Trimming removed 3 bases from V and 2 bases from J, with 29 bases in between. The CDR3 spans 20 residues. Looked up from germline, CDR1 is PRHDT and CDR2 is FYEKMQ (reference sequence). CDR3 sequence (DNA): TGTGCCAGCAGCTTGGACCGGGACTTCCTGCATGCGCAACCCCCCTACGAGCAGTACTTC. This gives the protein CASSLDRDFLHAQPPYEQYF.

The genes are TRBV28 and TRBJ2-2; 14 bases map to TRBD2. V shed 6 bases and J 5 bases; nucleotides not matched to a gene: 8. From germline, CDR1 is MDHEN and CDR2 SYDVKM. The CDR3 is 17 residues long. CDR3 nucleotides: TGTGCCAGCAGAAACCCCGGACTAGCGGGAGGTACCGGGGAGCTGTTTTTT. It yields the protein CASRNPGLAGGTGELFF. The whole variable domain, remainder taken from reference TRBV28 and TRBJ2-2, is DVKVTQSSRYLVKRTGEKVFLECVQDMDHENMFWYRQDPGLGLRLIYFSYDVKMKEKGDIPEGYSVSREKKERFSLILESASTNQTSMYLCASRNPGLAGGTGELFFGEGSRLTVL.